This paragraph reports one T cell receptor beta chain. Its target is not known. The sample originates from a study of long-term antiretroviral therapy in people with HIV. CDR3 length equals 15 residues. V lost 3 bases to trimming and J lost 7 bases; unmatched junction nucleotides: 4. Germline V CDR1 and CDR2: MNHEY, SVGAGI. Researchers report immunoSEQ v3.0 was run at survey level. TCRdb's table, derived via immunoSEQ multiplex PCR, lists solely in-frame clones and lacks some. The profile shows about 25,000 clones, around 86% of them singletons. Clinicians in the United States treated all participants with HIV. Before they underwent DNA extraction, samples held roughly 0.95-11 million cryopreserved PBMC. Notes on the study in general: Pre-ART clonal expansion yielded clones that dominated the repertoire at all time points. Diversity measured after ART increased yet remained under transplant donor controls.

This rearrangement joins TRBV6-5 to TRBJ2-2; 11 bases match TRBD1. The material was unsorted PBMCs, obtained 1.2 years after starting antiretroviral therapy. The TCR comes from a man in his fifties or sixties with HIV. CDR3 nucleotides: TGTGCCAGCAGTTATAGGACAGGGGGCGTCGGGGAGCTGTTTTTT. Translation gives CASSYRTGGVGELFF.